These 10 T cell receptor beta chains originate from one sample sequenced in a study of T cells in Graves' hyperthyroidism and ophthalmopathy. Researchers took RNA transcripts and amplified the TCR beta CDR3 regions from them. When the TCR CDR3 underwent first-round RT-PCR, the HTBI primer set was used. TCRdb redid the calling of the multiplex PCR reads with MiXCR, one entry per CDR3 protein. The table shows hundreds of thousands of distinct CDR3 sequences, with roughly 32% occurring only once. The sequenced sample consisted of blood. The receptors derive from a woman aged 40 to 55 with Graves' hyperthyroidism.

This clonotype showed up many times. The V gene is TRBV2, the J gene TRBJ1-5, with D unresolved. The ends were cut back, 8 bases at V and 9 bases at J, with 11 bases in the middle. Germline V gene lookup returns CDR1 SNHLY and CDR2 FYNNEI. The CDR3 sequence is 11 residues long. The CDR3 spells CASGRDRPQHF. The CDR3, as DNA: TGTGCCAGCGGGAGGGATCGGCCCCAGCATTTT.

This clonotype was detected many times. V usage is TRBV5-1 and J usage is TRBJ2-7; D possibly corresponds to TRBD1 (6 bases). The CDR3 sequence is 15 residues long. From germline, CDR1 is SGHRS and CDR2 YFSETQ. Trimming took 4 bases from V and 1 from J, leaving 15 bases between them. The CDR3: CASSITGTGSYEQYF. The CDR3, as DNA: TGCGCCAGCAGCATAACAGGGACCGGATCCTACGAGCAGTACTTC.

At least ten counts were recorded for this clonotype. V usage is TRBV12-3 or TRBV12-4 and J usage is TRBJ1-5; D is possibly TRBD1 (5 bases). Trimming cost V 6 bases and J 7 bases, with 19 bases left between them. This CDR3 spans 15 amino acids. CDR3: CASRREGGGEQPQHF. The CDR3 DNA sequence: TGTGCCAGCAGGAGGGAGGGAGGAGGGGAACAGCCCCAGCATTTT.

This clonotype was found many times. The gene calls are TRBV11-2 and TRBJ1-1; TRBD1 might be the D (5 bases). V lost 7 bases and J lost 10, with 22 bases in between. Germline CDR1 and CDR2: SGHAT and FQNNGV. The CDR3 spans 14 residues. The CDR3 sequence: CASILGAGRLPAFF. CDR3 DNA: TGTGCCAGCATCCTAGGGGCGGGACGCCTGCCAGCTTTCTTT.

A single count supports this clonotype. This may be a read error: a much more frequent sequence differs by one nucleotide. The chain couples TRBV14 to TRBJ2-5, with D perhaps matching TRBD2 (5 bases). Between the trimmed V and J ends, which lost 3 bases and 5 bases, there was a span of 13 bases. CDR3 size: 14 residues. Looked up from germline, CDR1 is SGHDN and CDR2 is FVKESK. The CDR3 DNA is TGTGCCAGCAGCCAGGAGGCCGTTGTGGAGACCCAGTACTTC. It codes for CASSQEAVVETQYF.

As DNA, the CDR3 is TGTGCCAGCAGGTCAAACAGGGAGGCTGGCTACACCTTC. Its translation is CASRSNREAGYTF. The chain couples TRBV27 to TRBJ1-2, with D perhaps matching TRBD1 (6 bases). Trimming removed 6 bases from V and 7 bases from J, with 15 bases in between. CDR1 and CDR2 from the germline V gene are MNHEY and SMNVEV (reference sequence). The CDR3 consists of 13 residues.

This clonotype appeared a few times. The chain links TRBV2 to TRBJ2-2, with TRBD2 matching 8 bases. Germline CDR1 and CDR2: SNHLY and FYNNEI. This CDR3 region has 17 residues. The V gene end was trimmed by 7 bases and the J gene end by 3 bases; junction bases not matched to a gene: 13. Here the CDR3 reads CASNIASGLADTGELFF. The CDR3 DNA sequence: TGTGCCAGCAACATCGCAAGCGGACTAGCAGACACCGGGGAGCTGTTTTTT. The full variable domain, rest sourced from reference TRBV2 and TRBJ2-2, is EPEVTQTPSHQVTQMGQEVILRCVPISNHLYFYWYRQILGQKVEFLVSFYNNEISEKSEIFDDQFSVERPDGSNFTLKIRSTKLEDSAMYFCASNIASGLADTGELFFGEGSRLTVL.

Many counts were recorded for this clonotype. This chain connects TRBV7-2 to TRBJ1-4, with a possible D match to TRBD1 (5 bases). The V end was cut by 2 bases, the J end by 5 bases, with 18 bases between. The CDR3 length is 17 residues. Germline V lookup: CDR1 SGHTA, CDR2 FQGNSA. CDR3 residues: CASSLKQVGGENEKLFF. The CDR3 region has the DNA TGTGCCAGCAGCTTAAAGCAGGTTGGAGGGGAAAATGAAAAACTGTTTTTT.

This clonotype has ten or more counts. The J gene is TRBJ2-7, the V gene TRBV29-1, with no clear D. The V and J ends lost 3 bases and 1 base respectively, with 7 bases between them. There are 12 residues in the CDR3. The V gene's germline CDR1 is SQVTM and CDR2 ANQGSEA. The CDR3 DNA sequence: TGCAGCGTTGATGTCGGTTCCTACGAGCAGTACTTC. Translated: CSVDVGSYEQYF.

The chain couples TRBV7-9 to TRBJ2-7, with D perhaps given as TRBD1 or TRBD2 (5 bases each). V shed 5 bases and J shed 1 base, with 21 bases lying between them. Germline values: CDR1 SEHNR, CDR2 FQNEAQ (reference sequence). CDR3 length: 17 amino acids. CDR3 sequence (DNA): TGTGCCAGCAGCCCAGCTGGGGGAGCTAAGTTTTCCTACGAGCAGTACTTC. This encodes CASSPAGGAKFSYEQYF.